The present T cell receptor beta chain was sequenced within a study of a mutant IDH1 vaccine in newly diagnosed glioma (dated by TCRdb to 2020 to 2023). Notes on the research overall: Of the roughly 34 treated patients, roughly 60% were male and around 40% were female, and a mean age of 40.4 years was recorded. Prior to enrollment, standard therapy consisting of radiotherapy alone, temozolomide alone, or radiochemotherapy with temozolomide had been administered to patients, with the combination being received by most patients. Peripheral blood was drawn at six visits: V03 (baseline), V05, V07, V10, V12 and V13. For exploratory analyses, longitudinal TCRB deep sequencing was carried out in about 25 treated patients wherever samples were available.

The CDR3 runs 12 amino acids, cysteine and phenylalanine included. Left in the record is the CDR3 DNA by itself, 36 bases read in frame from the first base. The junction carries 9 bases between V and J, which are trimmed by 4 bases and 5 bases respectively. Sequences SGHDT (CDR1) and YYEEEE (CDR2) are obtained from the germline V gene. The full study reports these points: Selection of PBMC samples for TCRB deep sequencing was based on availability. No apparent relationship was observed between pseudoprogression and alterations in the top peripheral T cell clonotypes detected by TCRB sequencing. The authors stated that sample limitations prevented analyses of patient blood samples from being reproduced. Immune responses induced by the vaccine were seen in 90% to 95% of patients across multiple MHC alleles.

A word on this clone: The specificity of this receptor is unknown. No quality values exist for individual bases; no much larger clone is one base distant.

Sample time point, as interpreted from the label and publication: baseline, week 1 (first vaccination visit). The treatment or condition label, as the study defines it: pre-vaccination baseline after standard-of-care therapy. Donors had newly diagnosed WHO grade 3 or 4 IDH1-mutant astrocytomas with loss of nuclear ATRX. The samples were drawn from NOA16, a multicentre, single-arm, open-label phase I trial in Germany that tested a mutant IDH1 peptide vaccine in humans for the first time. Visit V03 blood draws served as the baseline sample for immunogenicity testing. Genomic DNA for TCRB sequencing was isolated from EDTA blood with the DNeasy Blood and Tissue Kit. Receptors were amplified or captured by the immunoSEQ multiplex PCR assay. Following the manufacturer's protocol, the hsTCRB Kit was used to amplify rearranged TCR beta chain sequences. Sequencing of TCRB libraries was carried out on an Illumina MiSeq. For the original study's pipeline: The kit vendor's proprietary platform handled demultiplexing, trimming and gene mapping. TCRdb obtained this table from immuneACCESS and retained in-frame rearrangements with V and J assigned. These tables miss some clones; where compared with another copy, unresolved V genes account for less than half of the shortfall, and the remainder is unexplained. V, J and clone size derive from that table, while D and trimming were established from the DNA sequence. This sample has about 59,000 clones in its table, and 75% to 95% of those were observed once. The ten largest clones represent over 2.5% of the sample.

The sequence was obtained from a man in his forties or fifties with glioma. Sequences were derived from PBMCs, sampled from a glioma patient treated with radiotherapy, temozolomide or both. In this chain, TRBV5-6 is recombined with TRBJ1-2, with an unclear D gene assignment. The sequence in DNA is TGTGCCAGCAGCCTCCAAAATTATGGCTACACCTTC. This yields the protein CASSLQNYGYTF.